One T cell receptor beta chain is described in this entry. These data belong to a study of blood T cell repertoires in COVID-19. Only in-frame clones appear in the TCRdb table, and some are missing; sequencing was by immunoSEQ multiplex PCR. The data show around 310,000 clones, over 75% seen once. Germline assignment: CDR1 SGHRS and CDR2 YFSETQ. CDR3 length: 13 amino acids. With 5 bases removed from V and 0 bases from J, the gap between germline ends came to 6 bases. Sequencing was done on a sample of peripheral blood. The rearrangement links TRBV5-1 to TRBJ1-3; D is uncertain. This TCR was sampled from a woman aged 50 to 60 with active or convalescent COVID-19. The CDR3 here is CASRATSGNTIYF. The CDR3 DNA is TGCGCCAGCAGGGCAACCTCTGGAAACACCATATATTTT.